Here is one T cell receptor beta chain with its context. Its antigen is not identified. TCRdb's table, derived via immunoSEQ multiplex PCR, lists solely in-frame clones and lacks some. This table has about 4,800 clones, about a quarter appearing once. This entry belongs to a study of T cell clones after liver transplantation. Study-wide context: Samples came from ITN030ST, which attempted immunosuppression withdrawal within 2 years of liver transplantation. A pre-transplant mixed lymphocyte reaction with TCRbeta sequencing defined graft-donor-reactive clones followed in post-transplant blood.

The CDR3 extends over 11 amino acids. V was shortened by 5 bases and J by 5 bases, with 4 bases between the two germline ends. CDR1 SGHAT and CDR2 FQNNGV come from the germline V gene. Sequencing of dividing CFSE-low cells from the MLR defined alloreactive TCRbeta sequences. The origin of this receptor is a human patient who received a liver transplant. The T cells may come from the graft donor. Sequencing was carried out using CD4+ T cells from cultured PBMCs. The chain recombines TRBV11-2 with TRBJ2-1; D unresolved. The CDR3 DNA sequence: TGTGCCAGCAGCCCTCACAATGAGCAGTTCTTC. It codes for CASSPHNEQFF.